A single sample gave rise to the 7 T cell receptor beta chains below, sequenced in a study of shared clonotypes between healthy human individuals. The assay was immunoSEQ multiplex PCR, and TCRdb's table has in-frame clones only and misses some. There are some 2.1 million clones in the sample; 93% occur only once, and less than 2% lies in the top ten. Terminally differentiated effector memory CD45RA+ cells were excluded from the naive CD8 cells, which were CD45RO-negative and positively selected for CCR7. The specimen was naive CD8+ T cells from PBMCs. These receptors were obtained from a young man in good health. Some clones in this sample may be carry-over from other donors' samples.

Points on this clone: The sample contains more than one DNA sequence encoding this CDR3. The rearrangement joins TRBV5-4 to TRBJ2-1; 9 bases line up with TRBD2. The CDR3 is 15 amino acids. The ends lost 0 bases at V and 4 bases at J; junction bases unmatched: 2. Germline lookup yields CDR1 SGHNT and CDR2 YYREEE (reference sequence). The DNA of the CDR3 is TGTGCCAGCAGCTTGGAAGCGGGAGGTTACAATGAGCAGTTCTTC. Amino acid sequence: CASSLEAGGYNEQFF. The variable domain in full, completed from reference TRBV5-4 and TRBJ2-1, reads ETGVTQSPTHLIKTRGQQVTLRCSSQSGHNTVSWYQQALGQGPQFIFQYYREEENGRGNFPPRFSGLQFPNYSSELNVNALELDDSALYLCASSLEAGGYNEQFFGPGTRLTVL.

V usage is TRBV2 and J usage is TRBJ2-7; D ambiguous. The germline V gene encodes CDR1 SNHLY and CDR2 FYNNEI. The V end lost 5 bases, the J end lost 1 base, and 9 bases lay between the germline ends. This CDR3 is 13 amino acids long. This CDR3 is CASSQGHSYEQYF. In nucleotides, the CDR3 is TGTGCCAGCAGTCAAGGCCATTCCTACGAGCAGTACTTC.

The chain links TRBV27 to TRBJ2-1; D may be TRBD2 (6 bases). In germline, CDR1 is MNHEY, CDR2 SMNVEV (reference sequence). The CDR3 consists of 15 residues. Trimming shortened V by 4 bases and J by 0 bases, and 10 bases separated the two germline ends. This CDR3 is CASSYSGSSYNEQFF. Here the CDR3 DNA reads TGTGCCAGCAGTTATAGCGGAAGCTCCTACAATGAGCAGTTCTTC.

A word on this clone: The identical CDR3 is also encoded by other nucleotide sequences in the sample. J is TRBJ1-2 and V is TRBV28; D is unresolved. CDR3 length: 11 residues. The V end was cut by 3 bases, the J end by 4 bases, with 3 bases between. The germline CDR1 and CDR2 sequences are MDHEN and SYDVKM. CDR3 region: CASSFGYGYTF. In DNA form, the CDR3 reads TGTGCCAGCAGTTTCGGCTATGGCTACACCTTC.

The CDR3 bases are TGTGCCAGCAGCTTAGGCAGTGGGGTCCGTAACACTGAAGCTTTCTTT. Translating gives CASSLGSGVRNTEAFF. This chain links TRBV7-6 with TRBJ1-1; no definite D call. The germline gives CDR1 SGHVS, CDR2 FNYEAQ. The CDR3 is 16 amino acids. The V end was cut by 1 base, the J end by 2 bases, with 14 bases between.

The V gene is TRBV11-2, the J gene TRBJ2-1; TRBD2 matches at 9 bases. The CDR3 is made up of 15 amino acids. Germline CDR1 reads SGHAT; CDR2 reads FQNNGV. With V trimmed by 5 bases and J by 8 bases, 10 bases remained unmatched. CDR3 DNA sequence: TGTGCCAGCAGCGACGAATGGCGGGAGGGGTATGAGCAGTTCTTC. As protein: CASSDEWREGYEQFF.

A remark on this clone: This same CDR3 is encoded by further DNA sequences in the sample. V gene TRBV7-9 combines with J gene TRBJ2-1, with 9 positions matching TRBD2. This CDR3 comprises 15 residues. V dropped 5 bases and J dropped 6; count of bases not matched to a gene: 8. The germline gives CDR1 SEHNR, CDR2 FQNEAQ (reference sequence). The CDR3 nucleotides read TGTGCCAGCAGCCCCCCGGGTAGCGGGAGCAATGAGCAGTTCTTC. It is translated as CASSPPGSGSNEQFF.